This T cell receptor (beta chain) was documented in a study of blood T cell repertoires in COVID-19. Overall study context: Sample material is recorded as cDNA or gDNA derived from T cells, B-cell-depleted T cells, or PBMCs.

Per the study methods: Cell counts per sample came from amplifying reference gene primers. Sequenced by immunoSEQ multiplex PCR; TCRdb stores in-frame clones only, minus some. V, J and clone size are taken as reported in that table, and D and trimming were inferred from the DNA itself. This sample has 200,000 to 250,000 clones; around 81% occur once, and the top ten carry around 7%. The clonotype originates from a middle-aged woman with acute COVID-19. The sample comprised PBMCs or T cells enriched from blood (not recorded which).

CDR3 residues: CASSYAGGYGYTF. CDR3 DNA sequence: TGTGCCAGCAGTTATGCAGGGGGCTATGGCTACACCTTC. J is TRBJ1-2 and V is TRBV6-5; 7 nucleotides align to TRBD1. CDR1 is MNHEY and CDR2 is SVGAGI in the germline V gene. The CDR3 is 13 residues long. The V segment lost 3 bases and the J segment 4 bases; nucleotides outside the gene matches: 2.